Below are 5 T cell receptor beta chains sequenced from a single sample in a study of blood T cell repertoires in COVID-19. The assay was immunoSEQ multiplex PCR, and TCRdb's table has in-frame clones only and misses some. The sample lists approximately 110,000 clones, approximately 89% occurring once. The sample consisted of peripheral blood. Source of these receptors: a woman aged 60-75 years with COVID-19, enrolled during active disease.

The rearrangement links TRBV5-5 to TRBJ1-1; D uncertain. The germline CDR1 and CDR2 sequences are SGHKS and YYEKEE (reference sequence). The CDR3 covers 13 residues. Between the trimmed V and J ends, which lost 4 bases and 2 bases, there was a span of 9 bases. The CDR3 here is CASSPDTNTEAFF. For the CDR3, the DNA is TGTGCCAGCAGCCCTGACACAAACACTGAAGCTTTCTTT.

The rearrangement joins TRBV7-6 to TRBJ1-3; 9 nucleotides line up with TRBD1. The germline gives CDR1 SGHVS, CDR2 FNYEAQ. The V gene end was trimmed by 1 base and the J gene end by 1 base; junction bases not matched to a gene: 2. CDR3 length: 16 amino acids. The CDR3 loop reads CASSLEGTGSGNTIYF. As DNA, the CDR3 is TGTGCCAGCAGCTTAGAGGGGACAGGGTCTGGAAACACCATATATTTT.

The chain recombines TRBV6-5 with TRBJ2-1, with D maybe TRBD2 (5 bases). Germline values: CDR1 MNHEY, CDR2 SVGAGI. The length of the CDR3 is 15 residues. V gave up 4 bases and J gave up 0 bases, with 10 bases separating them. The CDR3 DNA follows: TGTGCCAGCAGTTTAGTGGGGAGCTCCTACAATGAGCAGTTCTTC. The encoded protein is CASSLVGSSYNEQFF.

This chain uses TRBV6-5 with TRBJ2-5; D possibly corresponds to TRBD2 (6 bases). The CDR3 sequence is 15 residues long. V lost 5 bases, J lost 5 bases, and 18 bases lay in between. CDR1 and CDR2 from the germline V gene are MNHEY and SVGAGI. The CDR3 reads CASSMGTDLAETQYF. The DNA of the CDR3 is TGTGCCAGCAGTATGGGGACTGACCTCGCGGAGACCCAGTACTTC.

This clone was seen a handful of times. The V and J genes are TRBV27 and TRBJ2-7; D not certain. Trimming removed 5 bases from V and 0 bases from J, with 8 bases in between. From germline, CDR1 is MNHEY and CDR2 SMNVEV (reference sequence). CDR3 size: 13 residues. The CDR3 region is CASSGSGSYEQYF. CDR3 sequence (DNA): TGTGCCAGCAGTGGGTCAGGCTCCTACGAGCAGTACTTC.